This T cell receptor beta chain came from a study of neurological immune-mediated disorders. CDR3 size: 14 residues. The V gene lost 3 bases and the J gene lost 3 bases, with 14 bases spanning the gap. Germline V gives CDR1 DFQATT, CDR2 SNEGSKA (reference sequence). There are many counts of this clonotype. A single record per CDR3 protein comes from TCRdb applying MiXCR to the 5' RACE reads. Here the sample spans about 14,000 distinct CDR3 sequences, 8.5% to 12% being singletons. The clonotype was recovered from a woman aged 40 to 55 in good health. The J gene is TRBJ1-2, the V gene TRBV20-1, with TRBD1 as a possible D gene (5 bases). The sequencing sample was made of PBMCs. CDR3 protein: CSARAQAIYYGYTF. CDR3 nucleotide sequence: TGCAGTGCTAGGGCACAGGCCATTTACTATGGCTACACCTTC.